This T cell receptor beta chain was obtained from a study of identical twins' blood T cells. Study-wide results and limits: Twins shared more top CDR3 clonotypes than unrelated donors did. Shared CDR3 clonotype counts between two donors mainly tracked the product of their cloneset sizes, twins included.

This clonotype occurred a few times. Its antigen is undetermined. The CDR3 is 12 residues long. The V gene's germline CDR1 is MNHEY and CDR2 SVGEGT. Trimming took 6 bases from V and 4 from J, leaving 8 bases between them. Per the original methods: Each donor had about 95,000 to nearly 500,000 clonotypes. TCRdb re-analysed the 5' RACE reads in MiXCR, keeping a single row per CDR3 protein. The V and J calls were determined by TCRdb, not by the authors. The sample consists of 350,000 to 400,000 distinct CDR3 sequences, under 30% of them appearing once. This sequence was found in a woman between 18 and 55 years old in good health. This chain connects TRBV6-2 or TRBV6-3 to TRBJ2-3; no clear D. What was sequenced was PBMCs. In DNA form, the CDR3 reads TGTGCCAGCAGGGTGCGAGCAGATACGCAGTATTTT. Protein: CASRVRADTQYF.